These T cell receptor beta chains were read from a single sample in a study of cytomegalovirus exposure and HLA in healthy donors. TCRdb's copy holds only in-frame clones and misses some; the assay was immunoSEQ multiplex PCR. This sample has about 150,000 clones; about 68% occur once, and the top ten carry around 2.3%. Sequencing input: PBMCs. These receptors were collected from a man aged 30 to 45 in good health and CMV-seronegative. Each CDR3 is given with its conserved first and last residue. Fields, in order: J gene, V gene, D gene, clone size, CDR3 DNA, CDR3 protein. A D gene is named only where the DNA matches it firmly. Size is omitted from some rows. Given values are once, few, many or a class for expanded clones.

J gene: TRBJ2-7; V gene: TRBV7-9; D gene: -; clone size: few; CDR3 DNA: TGTGCCAGTGAAGACTTGGCCTACGAGCAGTACTTC; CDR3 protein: CASEDLAYEQYF
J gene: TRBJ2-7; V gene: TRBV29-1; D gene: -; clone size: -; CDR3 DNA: TGCAGCGTTGAAGAAAGAGCAGGGGACTCCTACGAGCAGTACTTC; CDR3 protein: CSVEERAGDSYEQYF
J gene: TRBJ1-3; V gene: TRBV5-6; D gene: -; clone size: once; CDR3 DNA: TGTGCCAGCAGAACGTGGGCGTTCAACTCTGGAAACACCATATATTTT; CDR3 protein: CASRTWAFNSGNTIYF
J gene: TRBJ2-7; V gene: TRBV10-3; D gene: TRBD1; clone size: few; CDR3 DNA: TGTGCCATCAGTGACCGGGACAGGGTAGCCGAGCAGTACTTC; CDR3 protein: CAISDRDRVAEQYF
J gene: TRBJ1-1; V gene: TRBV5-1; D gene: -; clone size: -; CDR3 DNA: TGCGCCAGCAGCCTACAGGGTCAAAACACTGAAGCTTTCTTT; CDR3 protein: CASSLQGQNTEAFF
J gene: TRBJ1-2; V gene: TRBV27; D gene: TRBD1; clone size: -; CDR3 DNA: TGTGCCAGCAGTCACGCCGGGACAGGGAGTGTCTATGGCTACACCTTC; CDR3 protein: CASSHAGTGSVYGYTF
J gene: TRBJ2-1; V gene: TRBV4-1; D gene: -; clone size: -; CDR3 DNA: TGCGCCAGCAGCCAAGATAGACTCAGTGAGCAGTTCTTC; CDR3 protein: CASSQDRLSEQFF
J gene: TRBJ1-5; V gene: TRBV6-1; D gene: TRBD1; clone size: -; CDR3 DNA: TGTGCCAGCAGCAGGGACAGCCCCATTAATCAGCCCCAGCATTTT; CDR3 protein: CASSRDSPINQPQHF
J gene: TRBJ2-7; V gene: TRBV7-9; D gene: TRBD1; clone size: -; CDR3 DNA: TGTGCCAGCAGCGACAAGGACAGGTTGTACGAGCAGTACTTC; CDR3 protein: CASSDKDRLYEQYF
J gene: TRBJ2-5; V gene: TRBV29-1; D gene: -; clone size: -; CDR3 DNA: TGCAGCGTTGTTCACCCCACTAGAACGGAGACCCAGTACTTC; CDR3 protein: CSVVHPTRTETQYF
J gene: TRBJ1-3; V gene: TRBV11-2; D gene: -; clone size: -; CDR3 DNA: TGTGCCAGCAGCTTATCAGGTGGAAACACCATATATTTT; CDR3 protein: CASSLSGGNTIYF
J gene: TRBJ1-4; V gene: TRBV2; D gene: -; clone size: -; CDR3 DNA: TGTGCCAGCAGTGAAGGGAGAGCTAATGAAAAACTGTTTTTT; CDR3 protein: CASSEGRANEKLFF
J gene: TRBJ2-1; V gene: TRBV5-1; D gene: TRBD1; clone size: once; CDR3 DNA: TGCGCCAGCAGCTTGGCTGTAGGGACAGGGCCCAATGAGCAGTTCTTC; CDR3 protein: CASSLAVGTGPNEQFF
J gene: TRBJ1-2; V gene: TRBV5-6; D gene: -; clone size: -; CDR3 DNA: TGTGCCAGCAGCTTGGGGGACACCTATGGCTACACCTTC; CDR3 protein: CASSLGDTYGYTF
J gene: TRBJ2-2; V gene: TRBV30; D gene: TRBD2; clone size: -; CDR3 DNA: TGTGCCTTTCGGGGGGGGGCGAACACCGGGGAGCTGTTTTTT; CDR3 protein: CAFRGGANTGELFF
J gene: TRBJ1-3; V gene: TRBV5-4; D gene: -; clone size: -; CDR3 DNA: TGTGCCAGCAGCTTGGACCCCGGCTCTGGAAACACCATATATTTT; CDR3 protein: CASSLDPGSGNTIYF
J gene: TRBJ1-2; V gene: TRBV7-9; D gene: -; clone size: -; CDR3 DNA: TGTGCCAGCAGCTCCCCGGGACACTCTGACTATGGCTACCCCTTC; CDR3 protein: CASSSPGHSDYGYPF
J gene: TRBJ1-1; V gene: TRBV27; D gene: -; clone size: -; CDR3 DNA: TGTGCCAGCAGTTGGGGGAGGGGCCAGCTGAACACTGAAGCTTTCTTT; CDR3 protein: CASSWGRGQLNTEAFF
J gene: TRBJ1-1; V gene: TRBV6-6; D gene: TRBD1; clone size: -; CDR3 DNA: TGTGCCAGCATTTTCCCCGGACAGGGCGCTGAAGCTTTCTTT; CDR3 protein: CASIFPGQGAEAFF
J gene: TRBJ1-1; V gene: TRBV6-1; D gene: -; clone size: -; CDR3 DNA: TGTGCCAGCAGATCGCGGATGGACACTGAAGCTTTCTTT; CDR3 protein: CASRSRMDTEAFF
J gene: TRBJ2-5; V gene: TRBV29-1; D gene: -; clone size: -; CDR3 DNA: TGCAGCGTTGAAGAACCCACAGGTATTGGGAAAGAGACCCAGTACTTC; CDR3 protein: CSVEEPTGIGKETQYF
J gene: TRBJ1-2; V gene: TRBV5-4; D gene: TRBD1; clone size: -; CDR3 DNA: TGTGCCAGCAGTTGGGACAGGGGGGACTATGGCTACACCTTC; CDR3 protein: CASSWDRGDYGYTF
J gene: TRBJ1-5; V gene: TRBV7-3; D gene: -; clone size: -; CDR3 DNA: TGTGCCAGCAGCTTAAGAGGTTCAGGGTATAGCAATCAGCCCCAGCATTTT; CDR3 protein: CASSLRGSGYSNQPQHF
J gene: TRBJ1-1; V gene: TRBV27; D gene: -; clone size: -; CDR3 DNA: TGTGCCAGCAGTCCGAATTCTAGGAACACTGAAGCTTTCTTT; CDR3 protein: CASSPNSRNTEAFF
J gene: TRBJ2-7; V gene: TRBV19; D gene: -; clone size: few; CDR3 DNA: TGTGCCAGTACCATGGCGGCAGGGAACTACGAGCAGTACTTC; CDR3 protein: CASTMAAGNYEQYF
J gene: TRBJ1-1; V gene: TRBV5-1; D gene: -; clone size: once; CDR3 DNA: TGCGCCAGCAGCTTTGGGGGGGCAGGAACTGAAGCTTTCTTT; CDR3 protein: CASSFGGAGTEAFF
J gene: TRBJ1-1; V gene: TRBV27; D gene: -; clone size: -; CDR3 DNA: TGTGCCAGCAGTTTCGGATTGGCGGCCTTGAACACTGAAGCTTTCTTT; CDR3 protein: CASSFGLAALNTEAFF